Below are 18 T cell receptor beta chains sequenced from a single sample in a study of glioma-infiltrating T cells. TCR alpha and beta CDR3 regions were amplified from RNA using iRepertoire nested multiplex PCR. TCRdb re-called the multiplex PCR reads through MiXCR, storing one row per CDR3 protein. Of 85,000 to 110,000 distinct CDR3 sequences listed, around 31% are singletons. The sample consisted of glioma tissue, nonneoplastic brain tissue, or PBMCs (not recorded which). The receptors here all came from a human donor with low-grade glioma or glioblastoma, undergoing nonglioma brain surgery, or in good health (not recorded which).

The rearrangement joins TRBV5-1 to TRBJ2-7, with a weak D call TRBD2 (6 bases). The length of the CDR3 is 14 residues. Deletions cut 7 bases from V and 3 bases from J, with 17 bases between. CDR1 SGHRS and CDR2 YFSETQ come from the germline V gene. CDR3 residues: CASSKSGGSYEQYF. CDR3 bases: TGCGCCAGCTCCAAGTCCGGGGGTAGCTACGAGCAGTACTTC.

This clonotype occurred a few times. The CDR3 region has the DNA TGTGCCAGCAGTTTGAGGGGGAGCGCCACAGATACGCAGTATTTT. It codes for CASSLRGSATDTQYF. The chain recombines TRBV12-3 or TRBV12-4 with TRBJ2-3; weak D call: TRBD1 (6 bases). There are 15 residues in the CDR3. Trimming shortened V by 3 bases and J by 2 bases, and 12 bases separated the two germline ends.

This clonotype was found a few times. V and J are TRBV3-1 and TRBJ2-3; D gene ambiguous. CDR1 and CDR2 from the germline V gene are LGHDT and YNNKEL (reference sequence). Trimming left V 4 bases short and J 0 bases short, with 5 bases between. The CDR3 totals 13 residues. DNA of the CDR3: TGTGCCAGCAGCCCATATAGCACAGATACGCAGTATTTT. It encodes CASSPYSTDTQYF.

The gene calls are TRBV5-4 and TRBJ1-5, with 8 bases that match TRBD1. The length of the CDR3 is 16 residues. Germline trimming cut 1 base from V and 4 bases from J; bases unmatched to any gene: 7. Germline CDR1 SGHNT, CDR2 YYREEE (reference sequence). In DNA form, the CDR3 reads TGTGCCAGCAGCTTGACATCAGGGACAGGTAATCAGCCCCAGCATTTT. Encoded protein: CASSLTSGTGNQPQHF.

CDR3 nucleotides: TGTGCCAGCAGCTTCGGGTTGGGTTTTAATCAGCCCCAGCATTTT. Its translation: CASSFGLGFNQPQHF. This chain joins TRBV5-6 and TRBJ1-5; D call uncertain. This CDR3 comprises 15 residues. In germline, CDR1 is SGHDT, CDR2 YYEEEE. The V gene lost 2 bases and the J gene lost 4 bases, with 13 bases spanning the gap.

The chain uses TRBV4-3 and TRBJ1-6; D remains unclear. The germline V and J ends were trimmed by 0 bases and 1 base, with 10 bases remaining between them. CDR1 is LGHNA and CDR2 is YSLEER in the germline V gene. This CDR3 spans 17 amino acids. CDR3 nucleotides: TGCGCCAGCAGCCAAGACGGGAAAGGTTCCTATAATTCACCCCTCCACTTT. Translating it yields CASSQDGKGSYNSPLHF.

This clonotype was seen a few times. One base away lies a much larger clone, so this may be a sequencing read error. The chain carries TRBV20-1 and TRBJ2-5; possibly TRBD1 for D (7 bases). Germline lookup yields CDR1 DFQATT and CDR2 SNEGSKA (reference sequence). This CDR3 is 13 amino acids long. CDR3 bases: TGCAATGCTAGGGGGGACAGCTCGGAGACCCAGTACTTC. Translation: CNARGDSSETQYF.

The table lists this clonotype with a few counts. The chain couples TRBV11-2 to TRBJ1-2, with unresolved D. Trimming left V 3 bases short and J 5 bases short, with 13 bases between. Germline V gives CDR1 SGHAT, CDR2 FQNNGV. The CDR3 sequence is 14 residues long. The CDR3 here is CASSFGSQAYGYTF. The CDR3 DNA reads as TGTGCCAGCAGCTTCGGCAGCCAGGCGTATGGCTACACCTTC.

The table lists this clonotype with many counts. The CDR3 is CASSPGTVTRETQYF. CDR3 DNA sequence: TGTGCCAGCAGCCCGGGGACGGTCACTCGCGAGACCCAGTACTTC. This rearrangement joins TRBV5-6 to TRBJ2-5, with D perhaps matching TRBD1 or TRBD2 (5 bases each). The ends were cut back, 4 bases at V and 5 bases at J, with 18 bases in the middle. Germline V gene data show CDR1 as SGHDT and CDR2 as YYEEEE. CDR3 length: 15 amino acids.

The table lists this clonotype with many counts. The V gene is TRBV2, the J gene TRBJ2-1; perhaps TRBD1 as D (6 bases). CDR3 length: 14 residues. Per germline, CDR1 SNHLY and CDR2 FYNNEI. V lost 6 bases to trimming and J lost 7 bases, with 16 bases between them. The CDR3 protein is CASRVRTVDNEQFF. The CDR3 region has the DNA TGTGCCAGCAGGGTCAGGACAGTCGATAATGAGCAGTTCTTC.

At least ten counts were recorded for this clonotype. This chain joins TRBV11-3 and TRBJ2-3; TRBD1 matches at 8 bases. J lost 3 bases, V lost 4 bases, and 6 bases had no gene match. This CDR3 comprises 15 residues. CDR1 and CDR2 from the germline V gene are SGHNT and YENEEA. The CDR3 nucleotides are TGTGCCAGCAGCTCAGGGGGCGGTGGAACAGATACGCAGTATTTT. It codes for CASSSGGGGTDTQYF.

Ten or more counts support this clonotype. The chain uses TRBV20-1 and TRBJ2-7, with D perhaps TRBD1 or TRBD2 (5 bases each). The CDR3 runs to 15 residues. From germline, CDR1 is DFQATT and CDR2 SNEGSKA (reference sequence). The V end was cut by 6 bases, the J end by 0 bases, with 18 bases between. The CDR3, as DNA: TGCAGTGCCGAAGGCCGGGACCGGAGCTCCTACGAGCAGTACTTC. This codes for CSAEGRDRSSYEQYF.

Of note for this clonotype: A read error is possible here, since a much larger clone lies one base away. The CDR3 carries no conserved terminal phenylalanine or tryptophan, so it likely arises from a read error. The chain links TRBV2 to TRBJ2-1; 12 nucleotides match TRBD2. The germline CDR1 and CDR2 sequences are SNHLY and FYNNEI. V dropped 7 bases and J dropped 5; count of bases not matched to a gene: 3. The CDR3 runs 14 residues. As DNA, the CDR3 is TGTGCCAGCACTAGCGGGGGGGCCCACAATGAGCAGTTCTTA. It is translated as CASTSGGAHNEQFL.

V is TRBV30 and J is TRBJ2-7, with unresolved D. The CDR3 is 12 residues long. Trimming took off 8 bases at V and 5 bases at J, with 16 bases between the two ends. Looked up from germline, CDR1 is GTSNPN and CDR2 is SVGIG (reference sequence). This CDR3 is CARTQNGNEQYF. The CDR3 region has the DNA TGTGCCCGTACGCAAAACGGTAACGAGCAGTACTTC.

On this clonotype itself: The germline gene is not matched at one end of the junction; a read error may be the cause. The rearrangement joins TRBV12-3 or TRBV12-4 to TRBJ1-1; TRBD1 might be the D (5 bases). The CDR3 runs 15 residues. CDR3 loop: CASRRNAGMNTEVFF. The CDR3 DNA reads TGTGCCAGCAGGCGAAATGCAGGGATGAACACTGAAGTTTTCTTT.

The table lists this clonotype with many counts. The chain uses TRBV20-1 and TRBJ2-2; D is unclear. This CDR3 has 14 amino acids. V was clipped by 1 base and J by 0 bases, with 6 bases between them. Germline CDR1 is DFQATT and CDR2 is SNEGSKA (reference sequence). CDR3 nucleotide sequence: TGCAGTGCTAGAGTAGACGCGAACACCGGGGAGCTGTTTTTT. Protein: CSARVDANTGELFF.

This chain uses TRBV7-2 with TRBJ2-3; no clear D. This CDR3 has 14 residues. CDR1 and CDR2 (germline): SGHTA, FQGNSA. Trimming pared 1 base from V and 3 bases from J, leaving 8 bases between. The CDR3 here is CASSLGVGTDTQYF. CDR3 nucleotide sequence: TGTGCCAGCAGCTTAGGTGTAGGGACAGATACGCAGTATTTT.

This clonotype was seen a handful of times. CDR3: CSVSSEIETQYF. The CDR3 DNA is TGCAGCGTCTCGTCTGAGATTGAGACCCAGTACTTC. V is TRBV29-1 and J is TRBJ2-5; D gene ambiguous. Looked up from germline, CDR1 is SQVTM and CDR2 is ANQGSEA. Trimming shortened V by 6 bases and J by 5 bases, and 13 bases separated the two germline ends. The CDR3 length is 12 residues.